This T cell receptor beta chain was sequenced in a study of PD-L1 blockade in urothelial cancer. TCRdb keeps only in-frame clones here, not all; method: immunoSEQ multiplex PCR. This sample yields about 110,000 clones, of which 80% to 95% are seen a single time; under 5% belongs to the top ten. V lost 2 bases to trimming and J lost 5 bases, with 4 bases between them. Germline V lookup: CDR1 SGHRS, CDR2 YFSETQ. The CDR3 totals 11 residues. Documented time point: peripheral blood 6 weeks after treatment start. The chain uses TRBV5-1 and TRBJ2-5; D is unclear. This receptor was obtained from a man in his sixties with urothelial cancer. Specimen: PBMCs, collected around atezolizumab (anti-PD-L1) treatment. The CDR3 reads CASSFAETQYF. CDR3 coding DNA: TGCGCCAGCAGCTTCGCGGAGACCCAGTACTTC.